Given below is one T cell receptor (beta chain) in context. These data originate in a study of blood T cell repertoires in COVID-19. Study summary: Material from acute and convalescent COVID-19 was sourced from the United States, Italy and Spain. From T cells, B-cell-depleted T cells, or PBMCs came the material, which was cDNA or gDNA.

Authors' data handling: The assay estimated nucleated cells by amplifying reference gene primers. Method: immunoSEQ multiplex PCR; TCRdb's copy keeps in-frame clones and lacks some. V, J and clone size reflect that table, while D and trimming were determined from the DNA. Among some 220,000 clones, roughly 80% were seen once, and the ten largest hold about 2.4%. CDR3 length: 15 amino acids. The germline V gene has CDR1 MNHNS and CDR2 SASEGT. V shed 0 bases and J shed 2 bases, with 10 bases lying between them. This chain connects TRBV6-1 to TRBJ1-2; D is unclear. Sequenced input: peripheral blood. The origin of this receptor is a woman in her sixties with acute or convalescent COVID-19. The CDR3 sequence: CASSEAHGLNYGYTF. CDR3 DNA: TGTGCCAGCAGTGAAGCCCACGGACTGAACTATGGCTACACCTTC.